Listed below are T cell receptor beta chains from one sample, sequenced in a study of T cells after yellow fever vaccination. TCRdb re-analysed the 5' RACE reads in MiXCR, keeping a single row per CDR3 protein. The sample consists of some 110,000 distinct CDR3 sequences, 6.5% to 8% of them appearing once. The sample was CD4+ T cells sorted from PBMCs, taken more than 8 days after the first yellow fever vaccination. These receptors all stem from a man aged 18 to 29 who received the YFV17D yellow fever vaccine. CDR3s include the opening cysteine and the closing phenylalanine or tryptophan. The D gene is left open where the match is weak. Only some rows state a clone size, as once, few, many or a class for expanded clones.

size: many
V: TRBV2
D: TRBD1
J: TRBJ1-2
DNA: TGTGCCAGTGAGACAGGGGGCGGTCGGGGCTACACCTTC
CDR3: CASETGGGRGYTF

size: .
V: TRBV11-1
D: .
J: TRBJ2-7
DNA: TGTGCCAGCAGCTTAGGCGGGACATACCGCGAGCAGTACTTC
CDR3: CASSLGGTYREQYF

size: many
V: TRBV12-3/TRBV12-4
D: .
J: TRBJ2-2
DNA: TGTGCCAGCAGTACAGGGAACACCGGGGAGCTGTTTTTT
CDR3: CASSTGNTGELFF

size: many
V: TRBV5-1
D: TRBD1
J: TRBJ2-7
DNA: TGCGCCAGCAGCGGACAGGGGGCTGGAGAGCAGTACTTC
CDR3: CASSGQGAGEQYF

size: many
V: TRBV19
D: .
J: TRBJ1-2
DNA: TGTGCCAGTAGTCTAGGACGGAACTCCTATGGCTACACCTTC
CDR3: CASSLGRNSYGYTF

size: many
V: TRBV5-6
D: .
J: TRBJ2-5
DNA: TGTGCCAGCAGCTTGGAATGGGAGACCCAGTACTTC
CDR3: CASSLEWETQYF

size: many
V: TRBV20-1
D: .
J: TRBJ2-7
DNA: TGCAGTGCTAGAGGCACCGACCGCTACGAGCAGTACTTC
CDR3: CSARGTDRYEQYF

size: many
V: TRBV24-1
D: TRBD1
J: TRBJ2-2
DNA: TGTGCCACTACGGGACAGGGGGCATTTAACACCGGGGAGCTGTTTTTT
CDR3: CATTGQGAFNTGELFF

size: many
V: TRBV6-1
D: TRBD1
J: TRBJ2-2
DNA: TGTGCCAGCAAAAACGGACAGGGAAGGTACACCGGGGAGCTGTTTTTT
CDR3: CASKNGQGRYTGELFF

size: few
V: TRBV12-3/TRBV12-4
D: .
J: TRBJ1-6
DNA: TGTGCCAGCAGTTTAGGGCAGGGGATTAATTCACCCCTCCACTTT
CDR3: CASSLGQGINSPLHF

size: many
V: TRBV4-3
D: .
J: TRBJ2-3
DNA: TGCGCCAGCAGCCGGAGGGAGTACACAGATACGCAGTATTTT
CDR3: CASSRREYTDTQYF

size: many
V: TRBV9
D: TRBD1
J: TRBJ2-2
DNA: TGTGCCAGCAGCGTATCTGACAGGGTAACCGGGGAGCTGTTTTTT
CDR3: CASSVSDRVTGELFF

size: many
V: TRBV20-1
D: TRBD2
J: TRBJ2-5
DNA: TGCAGTGCTACGAGCGGGGGGGCCAAAGAGACCCAGTACTTC
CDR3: CSATSGGAKETQYF

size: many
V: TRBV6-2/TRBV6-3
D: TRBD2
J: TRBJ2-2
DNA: TGTGCCAGCAACGGACTAGCGGGGGCTTTGGCCGGGGAGCTGTTTTTT
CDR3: CASNGLAGALAGELFF

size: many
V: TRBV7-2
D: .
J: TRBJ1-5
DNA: TGTGCCAGCAGCTTAGCGAACAGTATGCCCCAGCATTTT
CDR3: CASSLANSMPQHF

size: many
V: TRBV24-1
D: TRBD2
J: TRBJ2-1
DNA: TGTGCCACCAGTGATTGGGGGACTAGCTCCTACAATGAGCAGTTCTTC
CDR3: CATSDWGTSSYNEQFF

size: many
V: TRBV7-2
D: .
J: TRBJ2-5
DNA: TGTGCCAGCACCCCGGTGAAGGGGACCCAGTACTTC
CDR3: CASTPVKGTQYF

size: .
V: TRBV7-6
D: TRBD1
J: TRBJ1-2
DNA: TGTGCCAGCAGCCCAAGACAGGGGGCCGACTATGGCTACACCTTC
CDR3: CASSPRQGADYGYTF

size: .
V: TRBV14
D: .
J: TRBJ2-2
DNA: TGTGCCAGCAGCCGGGGCTTTAACACCGGGGAGCTGTTTTTT
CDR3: CASSRGFNTGELFF

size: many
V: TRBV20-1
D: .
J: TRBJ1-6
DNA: TGCAGTGCTAGAGGCTGGAGCTCCTATAATTCACCCCTCCACTTT
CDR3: CSARGWSSYNSPLHF

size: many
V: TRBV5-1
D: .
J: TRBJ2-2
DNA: TGCGCCAGCCGACTAGGGGGATCGAACACCGGGGAGCTGTTTTTT
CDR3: CASRLGGSNTGELFF

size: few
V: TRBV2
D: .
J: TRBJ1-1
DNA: TGTGCCAGCAGTGGTATGATAATGAACACTGAAGCTTTCTTT
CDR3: CASSGMIMNTEAFF

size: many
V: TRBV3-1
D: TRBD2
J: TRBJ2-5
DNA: TGTGCCAGCAGCCAGTCCGGACTAGCGGGGGTCCAAGAGACCCAGTACTTC
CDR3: CASSQSGLAGVQETQYF

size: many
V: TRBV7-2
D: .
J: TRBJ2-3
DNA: TGTGCCAGCAGCTTACAGGTCACAGATACGCAGTATTTT
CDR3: CASSLQVTDTQYF

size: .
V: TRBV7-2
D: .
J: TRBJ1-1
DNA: TGTGCCAGCAGCTTAGCGCCAGGGTACACTGAAGCTTTCTTT
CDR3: CASSLAPGYTEAFF

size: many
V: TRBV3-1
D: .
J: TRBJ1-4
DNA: TGTGCCAGCAGCCAAACCCTTGGACCCGGTAATGAAAAACTGTTTTTT
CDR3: CASSQTLGPGNEKLFF

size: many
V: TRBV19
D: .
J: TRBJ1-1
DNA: TGTGCCAGTAAAGTTGGCACGCACAACACTGAAGCTTTCTTT
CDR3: CASKVGTHNTEAFF

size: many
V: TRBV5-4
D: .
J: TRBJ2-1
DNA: TGTGCCAGCAGCTTGGTTGGACAGTACAATGAGCAGTTCTTC
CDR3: CASSLVGQYNEQFF

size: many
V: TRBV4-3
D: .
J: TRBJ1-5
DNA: TGCGCCAGCAGCCAAGAGGTTCGGGGGCGGCCCCAGCATTTT
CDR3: CASSQEVRGRPQHF

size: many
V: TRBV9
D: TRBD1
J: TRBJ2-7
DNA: TGTGCCAGCAGCCGGTCCGGGACAGTCCTAGGCGACGAGCAGTACTTC
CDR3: CASSRSGTVLGDEQYF

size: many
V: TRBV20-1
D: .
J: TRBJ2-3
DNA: TGCAGTGCCCCCCAGAGACCCGGCAGGGTGGCAGATACGCAGTATTTT
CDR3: CSAPQRPGRVADTQYF

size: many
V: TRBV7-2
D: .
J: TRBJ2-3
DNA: TGTGGAGTGGGCGGGCGCGGAGATACGCAGTATTTT
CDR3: CGVGGRGDTQYF

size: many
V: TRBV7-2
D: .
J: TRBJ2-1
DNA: TGTGCCAGCAGCGGCGCCACTAGTGAGCAGTTCTTC
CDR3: CASSGATSEQFF

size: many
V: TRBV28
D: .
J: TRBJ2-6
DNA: TGTGCCAGCGATAGTAAGGGTTTCCGCTCTGGGGCCAACGTCCTGACTTTC
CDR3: CASDSKGFRSGANVLTF

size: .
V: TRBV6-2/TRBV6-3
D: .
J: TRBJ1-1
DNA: TGTGCCAGCAGTTTACCTCAAGGGGGGCAAGATGAAGCTTTCTTT
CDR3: CASSLPQGGQDEAFF

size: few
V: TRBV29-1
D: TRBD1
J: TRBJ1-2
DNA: TGCAGCGTTGGGGGGCGGGACAGGGGGCTCACCTTC
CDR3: CSVGGRDRGLTF

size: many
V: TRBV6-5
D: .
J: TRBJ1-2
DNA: TGTGCCAGCAGTTCTAGGGGGAAAAACTATGGCTACACCTTC
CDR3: CASSSRGKNYGYTF

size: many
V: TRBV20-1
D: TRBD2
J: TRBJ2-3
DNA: TGCAGTGCTAGAGAATCCGGGGGGGGAGATACGCAGTATTTT
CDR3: CSARESGGGDTQYF

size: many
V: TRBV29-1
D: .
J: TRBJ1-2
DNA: TGCAGCGTCTTAGACAGCTCTGGCTACACCTTC
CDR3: CSVLDSSGYTF

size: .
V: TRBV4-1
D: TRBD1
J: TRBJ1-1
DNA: TGCGCCAGCAGCCAGGGACAGTCCAACACTGAAGCTTTCTTT
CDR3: CASSQGQSNTEAFF

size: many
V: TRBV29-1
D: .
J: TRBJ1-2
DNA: TGCAGCGTTGAAGAAGGGGCAGACCACTATGGCTACACCTTC
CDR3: CSVEEGADHYGYTF

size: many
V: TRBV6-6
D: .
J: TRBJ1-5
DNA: TGTGCCAGCAGGGGGCCGAGCAATCAGCCCCAGCATTTT
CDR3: CASRGPSNQPQHF

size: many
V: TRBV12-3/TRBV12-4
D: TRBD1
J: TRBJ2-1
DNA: TGTGCCAGCAGTTTTCGACAGGGGAAGTTGGATGAGCAGTTCTTC
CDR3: CASSFRQGKLDEQFF

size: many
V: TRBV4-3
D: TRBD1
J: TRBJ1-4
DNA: TGCGCCAGCAGCCAAGACCCGACAGGGTATAATGAAAAACTGTTTTTT
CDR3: CASSQDPTGYNEKLFF

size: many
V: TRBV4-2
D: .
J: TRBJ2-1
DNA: TGTGCCAGCAGTGTTACTAACTCGGGTGAGCAGTTCTTC
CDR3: CASSVTNSGEQFF

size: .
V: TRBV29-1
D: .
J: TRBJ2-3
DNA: TGCAGCGTTGAAGCGTATACGCAGTATTTT
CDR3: CSVEAYTQYF

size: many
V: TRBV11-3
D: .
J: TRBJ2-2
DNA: TGTGCCAGCAGCTTAGCAGGGCCGACGAACACCGGGGAGCTGTTTTTT
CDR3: CASSLAGPTNTGELFF

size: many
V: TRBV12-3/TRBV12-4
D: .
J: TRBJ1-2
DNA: TGTGCCAGCAGTCCCAGACAATCGGATGGCTACACCTTC
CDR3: CASSPRQSDGYTF

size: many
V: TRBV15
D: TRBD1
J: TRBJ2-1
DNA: TGTGCCTCAGGGGGCGCCTACAATGAGCAGTTCTTC
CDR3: CASGGAYNEQFF

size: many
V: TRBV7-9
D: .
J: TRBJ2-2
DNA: TGTGCCAGCAGCTTCCTCCCCGGGGGCACCGGGGAGCTGTTTTTT
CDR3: CASSFLPGGTGELFF

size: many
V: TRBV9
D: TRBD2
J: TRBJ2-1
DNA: TGTGCCAGCAGCGTAGGGGCGGGGGGCAACAATGAGCAGTTCTTC
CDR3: CASSVGAGGNNEQFF